This T cell receptor beta chain is drawn from a study of technical replicates of blood from several donors. Assay used: immunoSEQ multiplex PCR; TCRdb lists only in-frame clones, some missing. The sample contains 65,000 to 95,000 clones, around 94% of which appear only once. The source material was T cells isolated from PBMCs. This clonotype originated in a human donor in good health.

The CDR3 loop is CASSLQGVNTEAFF. The CDR3 DNA is TGTGCCAGCAGTTTACAGGGTGTGAACACTGAAGCTTTCTTT. V gene TRBV27 combines with J gene TRBJ1-1; a possible D gene is TRBD1 (5 bases). The CDR3 has 14 amino acids. The V and J ends lost 2 bases and 0 bases respectively, with 7 bases between them. Per germline, CDR1 MNHEY and CDR2 SMNVEV (reference sequence).